The 3 T cell receptor beta chains below come from one sample, sequenced in a study of blood T cell repertoires in COVID-19. Clones were read by immunoSEQ multiplex PCR, and TCRdb kept only the in-frame ones, dropping some. This repertoire shows 200,000 to 300,000 clones, approximately 86% found once; its top ten account for around a tenth. Sequenced sample: peripheral blood. The receptors were sampled from a man aged 35 to 55 who had recovered from COVID-19.

V gene TRBV4-3 combines with J gene TRBJ1-2, with D possibly matching TRBD1 (5 bases). CDR1 is LGHNA and CDR2 is YSLEER in the germline V gene. V was cut by 0 bases and J by 5 bases, with 13 bases left in between. The CDR3 has 15 residues. The CDR3 DNA sequence: TGCGCCAGCAGCCAAGATTTCGAGGGGAGGTATGGCTACACCTTC. It is translated as CASSQDFEGRYGYTF.

This clone was detected only a few times. The rearrangement joins TRBV7-9 to TRBJ2-2; 9 bases are shared with TRBD2. This CDR3 is built from 17 residues. CDR1 and CDR2 (germline): SEHNR, FQNEAQ (reference sequence). V gave up 1 base and J gave up 1 base; unmatched junction bases: 4. The CDR3 nucleotides read TGTGCCAGCAGCTTAGGAGCTAGCGGGATGAACACCGGGGAGCTGTTTTTT. It encodes CASSLGASGMNTGELFF.

The gene calls are TRBV21-1 and TRBJ1-1. TRBV21-1 is a listed pseudogene. The CDR3 contains 15 residues. The CDR3 sequence is CASSTLSVLNTEAFF. The CDR3, as DNA: TGTGCCAGCAGCACCTTGTCCGTCTTGAACACTGAAGCTTTCTTT.